The rows below give T cell receptor beta chains drawn from one sample of a study of T cells expressing NK-cell markers. With the 5' RACE reads reprocessed, TCRdb shows one record per CDR3 protein and no DNA. Reported are some 140,000 distinct CDR3 sequences; the ten largest clones contain about 39%. Sequencing used blood T cells: a sorted CD56 or NKG2C T cell subset, CD4+ or CD8+ T cells, or bulk PBMC T cells (not recorded which). All receptors come from a woman aged 45-59 years in good health. Each CDR3 is given with its conserved first and last residue.

V: TRBV5-1
J: TRBJ2-2
CDR3: CATSGYTGELFF

V: TRBV20-1
J: TRBJ2-7
CDR3: CSARDLGQQYF

V: TRBV7-6
J: TRBJ2-1
CDR3: CASSLLADISYNEQFF

V: TRBV2
J: TRBJ2-1
CDR3: CASSDQGLRNEQFF

V: TRBV3-1
J: TRBJ2-1
CDR3: CASSPSHGASGRFYNEQFF

V: TRBV30
J: TRBJ1-1
CDR3: CAWSVAILGDTEAFF

V: TRBV7-6
J: TRBJ2-1
CDR3: CASRPTGGNNEQFF

V: TRBV4-1
J: TRBJ2-7
CDR3: CASSQQTDRYEQYF

V: TRBV27
J: TRBJ2-5
CDR3: CASSSQRNLETQYF

V: TRBV12-3/TRBV12-4
J: TRBJ2-7
CDR3: CASSLTGSRISGEQYF

V: TRBV5-1
J: TRBJ2-2
CDR3: CASSSQRPRINGELFF

V: TRBV24-1
J: TRBJ1-2
CDR3: CATSDDTGWSGYTF

V: TRBV11-1
J: TRBJ2-1
CDR3: CASSLATGLAANEQFF

V: TRBV7-8
J: TRBJ2-3
CDR3: CASSYVLGGADTQYF

V: TRBV11-2
J: TRBJ2-1
CDR3: CASSPAPWDEQFF

V: TRBV7-6
J: TRBJ1-1
CDR3: CASSLVGTGDAFF

V: TRBV5-1
J: TRBJ2-1
CDR3: CASSLAWNTPQFF

V: TRBV4-1
J: TRBJ2-7
CDR3: CASSSVGDTYEQYF

V: TRBV7-9
J: TRBJ2-1
CDR3: CASSSDMSSYNEQFF

V: TRBV5-8
J: TRBJ2-2
CDR3: CASSLESANTGELFF

V: TRBV25-1
J: TRBJ1-1
CDR3: CASSENTEAFF

V: TRBV12-3/TRBV12-4
J: TRBJ2-2
CDR3: CASSWTLSGELFF

V: TRBV3-1
J: TRBJ2-5
CDR3: CASSSYGTSGSATQYF

V: TRBV7-3
J: TRBJ2-5
CDR3: CASSLGGRALETQYF

V: TRBV7-8
J: TRBJ1-5
CDR3: CASSHWTGPGQPQHF

V: TRBV5-1
J: TRBJ1-1
CDR3: CASSRGTNTEAFF

V: TRBV27
J: TRBJ2-1
CDR3: CASSLSVGWEGQFF

V: TRBV11-2
J: TRBJ2-1
CDR3: CASSLEVRTMDNEQFF

V: TRBV10-1
J: TRBJ2-3
CDR3: CASSPGTSGRTDTQYF

V: TRBV20-1
J: TRBJ1-4
CDR3: CSVATGVEKLFF

V: TRBV3-1
J: TRBJ2-3
CDR3: CASSQAGDMTDTQYF

V: TRBV5-6
J: TRBJ2-7
CDR3: CASSSGLAEGYEQYF

V: TRBV20-1
J: TRBJ1-1
CDR3: CSARPRGGMNTEAFF

V: TRBV27
J: TRBJ2-2
CDR3: CASSPLQPRGELFF

V: TRBV6-5
J: TRBJ1-1
CDR3: CATGAVPEAFF

V: TRBV29-1
J: TRBJ2-3
CDR3: CSVVGDRSATDTQYF

V: TRBV7-9
J: TRBJ2-1
CDR3: CASSFRAGPRSYNEQFF

V: TRBV20-1
J: TRBJ2-7
CDR3: CSAREGALYEQYF

V: TRBV5-5
J: TRBJ1-1
CDR3: CASSSTGFEAFF

V: TRBV13
J: TRBJ1-2
CDR3: CASSLARDDYGYTF

V: TRBV2
J: TRBJ2-1
CDR3: CASNQMASTIVYEQFF

V: TRBV29-1
J: TRBJ2-3
CDR3: CSVEDEGRGWSDTQYF

V: TRBV5-4
J: TRBJ1-1
CDR3: CATKAENMNTEAFF

V: TRBV7-9
J: TRBJ2-1
CDR3: CASSLPTTPSSYNEQFF

V: TRBV12-3/TRBV12-4
J: TRBJ2-1
CDR3: CASSLSPGESSYNEQFF

V: TRBV10-2
J: TRBJ2-3
CDR3: CASSTLTSGSADTQYF

V: TRBV7-9
J: TRBJ1-1
CDR3: CASREPGGGEAFF

V: TRBV29-1
J: TRBJ1-2
CDR3: CSGTDRRYGYTF

V: TRBV4-2
J: TRBJ1-5
CDR3: CASSQSLGIQPQHF

V: TRBV6-1
J: TRBJ2-5
CDR3: CASSEEGLERVQETQYF

V: TRBV4-1
J: TRBJ2-1
CDR3: CASSQTQEVSYNEQFF

V: TRBV5-6
J: TRBJ2-7
CDR3: CASSWDIEGEQYF

V: TRBV6-5
J: TRBJ2-7
CDR3: CASSYGWTGTSSYEQYF

V: TRBV24-1
J: TRBJ2-1
CDR3: CATAVWGGLNEQFF

V: TRBV29-1
J: TRBJ2-3
CDR3: CSVEQGSDTQYF

V: TRBV11-3
J: TRBJ1-1
CDR3: CASSGRQGLGTEAFF

V: TRBV12-3/TRBV12-4
J: TRBJ1-2
CDR3: CASSLGQYGYTF